What follows are 14 T cell receptor beta chains derived from one specimen sequenced in a study of cytomegalovirus exposure and HLA in healthy donors. The PCR made use of 60 Vbeta and 13 Jbeta primers. Repertoires were generated with immunoSEQ multiplex PCR, while TCRdb's copy carries only in-frame clones and drops some. Altogether roughly 100,000 clones are present, around 57% being singletons, with the ten largest covering approximately 4.3%. Sequences were obtained from PBMCs. All receptors derive from a human donor in good health.

The gene calls are TRBV11-2 and TRBJ1-2; the D is unclear. Germline lookup yields CDR1 SGHAT and CDR2 FQNNGV. The V and J ends lost 1 base and 2 bases respectively, with 8 bases between them. The CDR3 length is 14 residues. DNA of the CDR3: TGTGCCAGCAGCTTAGCCCCGCGAAACTATGGCTACACCTTC. This gives the protein CASSLAPRNYGYTF.

V usage is TRBV7-9 and J usage is TRBJ2-5; 7 bases fit TRBD2. CDR1 and CDR2 from the germline V gene are SEHNR and FQNEAQ (reference sequence). The CDR3 covers 16 residues. V was clipped by 5 bases and J by 1 base; unmatched bases: 10. The CDR3 is CASSPGWGGVQETQYF. The CDR3 coding sequence is TGTGCCAGCAGCCCTGGATGGGGAGGGGTCCAAGAGACCCAGTACTTC.

This chain joins TRBV27 and TRBJ2-2; 7 bases are a match to TRBD1. Looked up from germline, CDR1 is MNHEY and CDR2 is SMNVEV (reference sequence). The CDR3 is 13 amino acids. The V gene end was trimmed by 6 bases and the J gene end by 6 bases; junction bases not matched to a gene: 4. CDR3 sequence reads: CASSRQGSGELFF. CDR3 in DNA: TGTGCCAGCAGCCGACAGGGATCCGGGGAGCTGTTTTTT.

This clone showed up just once. The chain couples TRBV18 to TRBJ1-5, with 7 positions matching TRBD1. Germline values: CDR1 KGHSH, CDR2 LQKENI. Trimming took 4 bases from V and 3 from J; bases not matched to a gene: 6. The length of the CDR3 is 15 residues. The CDR3 coding sequence is TGTGCCAGCTCACAATCAGGGGGGAACAATCAGCCCCAGCATTTT. This sequence encodes CASSQSGGNNQPQHF.

This clone was detected only once. The rearrangement joins TRBV5-8 to TRBJ1-6; maybe TRBD1 (6 bases). This CDR3 spans 16 amino acids. Germline CDR1 SGHTS, CDR2 YDEGEE. V lost 4 bases and J 0 bases, leaving 11 bases between the germline ends. DNA of the CDR3: TGTGCCAGCAGCACCGGACAGTCCTCCTATAATTCACCCCTCCACTTT. Its protein product is CASSTGQSSYNSPLHF.

The V and J genes are TRBV7-8 and TRBJ2-7, with 7 bases matching TRBD2. With V trimmed by 2 bases and J by 2 bases, 9 bases remained unmatched. The CDR3 covers 16 residues. CDR1 is SGHVS, CDR2 FQNEAQ, per germline. In DNA form, the CDR3 reads TGTGCCAGCAGCTTAATGGGGAGCGGGACCACCTACGAGCAGTACTTC. It codes for CASSLMGSGTTYEQYF.

The gene calls are TRBV30 and TRBJ2-7; TRBD1 might be the D (5 bases). V was pared by 0 bases and J by 1 base, with 10 bases between. The CDR3 loop spans 14 amino acids. CDR1 is GTSNPN, CDR2 SVGIG, per germline (reference sequence). The CDR3 DNA follows: TGTGCCTGGAGTGTAGGGGTGGGTTCCTACGAGCAGTACTTC. Translation gives CAWSVGVGSYEQYF.

In its sample, this clone is medium-sized. V usage is TRBV6-7 and J usage is TRBJ2-1, with TRBD1 as a possible D gene (6 bases). TRBV6-7 falls under the ORF class, with uncertain function. The CDR3 extends over 15 amino acids. With 11 bases removed from V and 6 bases from J, the gap between germline ends came to 23 bases. DNA of the CDR3: TGTGCCTTCCAAGGCGCCAGGGACAATGGCAATGAGCAGTTCTTC. It translates to CAFQGARDNGNEQFF.

The chain uses TRBV28 and TRBJ2-1; 11 nucleotides line up with TRBD1. With V trimmed by 1 base and J by 6 bases, 2 bases remained unmatched. The germline V gene encodes CDR1 MDHEN and CDR2 SYDVKM. The CDR3 totals 15 residues. The CDR3 sequence: CASSLLGTGGNEQFF. The CDR3 DNA sequence: TGTGCCAGCAGTTTATTGGGGACAGGGGGCAATGAGCAGTTCTTC.

The chain has TRBV7-9 and TRBJ1-4; tentative D call: TRBD1 (6 bases). The CDR3 consists of 15 residues. The ends were cut back, 5 bases at V and 2 bases at J, with 12 bases in the middle. CDR1 is SEHNR and CDR2 is FQNEAQ in the germline V gene (reference sequence). CDR3 DNA: TGTGCCAGCAGCGATGCAGGGGTGACTAATGAAAAACTGTTTTTT. It translates to CASSDAGVTNEKLFF. The full variable domain, its missing parts supplied by reference TRBV7-9 and TRBJ1-4, is DTGVSQNPRHKITKRGQNVTFRCDPISEHNRLYWYRQTLGQGPEFLTYFQNEAQLEKSRLLSDRFSAERPKGSFSTLEIQRTEQGDSAMYLCASSDAGVTNEKLFFGSGTQLSVL.

The sample holds a few counts of this clone. V gene TRBV7-9 combines with J gene TRBJ1-2, with 8 nucleotides matching TRBD1. Germline loops: CDR1 SEHNR, CDR2 FQNEAQ (reference sequence). This CDR3 contains 15 residues. Trimming took 5 bases from V and 4 from J; bases not matched to a gene: 9. The CDR3 here is CASSPWTGSTYGYTF. The CDR3 coding sequence is TGTGCCAGCAGCCCCTGGACAGGGTCTACCTATGGCTACACCTTC.

The chain couples TRBV4-1 to TRBJ1-5; possible D gene TRBD1, 5 bases. Trimming stripped 4 bases from V and 0 bases from J, with 10 bases between. The CDR3 extends over 15 amino acids. CDR1 and CDR2 (germline): MGHRA, YSYEKL. CDR3: CASSRIQDSNQPQHF. The CDR3 region has the DNA TGCGCCAGCAGCCGGATACAGGATAGCAATCAGCCCCAGCATTTT.

This clone has a handful of counts. V is TRBV19 and J is TRBJ2-7, with 10 bases matching TRBD2. Germline values: CDR1 LNHDA, CDR2 SQIVND (reference sequence). V shed 8 bases, J shed 4 bases, and the junction held 11 bases outside the gene matches. The CDR3 runs 15 residues. CDR3 in amino acids: CASSRGGTSEYEQYF. CDR3 sequence (DNA): TGTGCCAGTTCTAGGGGCGGGACTAGCGAATACGAGCAGTACTTC.

The CDR3 sequence is CASSEGEVIEQFF. CDR3 bases: TGTGCCAGCAGTGAAGGCGAGGTCATCGAGCAGTTCTTC. The chain combines TRBV2 with TRBJ2-1, with unresolved D. This CDR3 region has 13 residues. V lost 1 base to trimming and J lost 10 bases, with 11 bases between them. Germline CDR1 SNHLY, CDR2 FYNNEI.